The rows below give T cell receptor beta chains drawn from one sample of a study of cytomegalovirus exposure and HLA in healthy donors. Sequencing used immunoSEQ multiplex PCR; TCRdb keeps in-frame clones, though not all of them. The sample consists of approximately 82,000 clones, over 9.5% of them appearing once. What was sequenced was PBMCs. These receptors all come from a man aged 55 to 70 in good health and CMV-seropositive. Each CDR3 is given with its conserved first and last residue. A D gene is named only where the DNA matches it firmly. A row's size may be missing; if present it is once, few, many or a size class.

-,TRBV5-1,TRBJ2-7,-,TGCGCCAGCAGCTTGGGACTGATGGCCCCTAGCTTC,CASSLGLMAPSF
TRBD1,TRBV5-5,TRBJ1-1,few,TGTGCCAGCAGCTTGCGGCAGGGGGCTTCGAACACTGAAGCTTTCTTT,CASSLRQGASNTEAFF
-,TRBV10-3,TRBJ2-2,few,TGTGCCATCAGTGAGAGAGGGGGAGCCGGGGAGCTGTTTTTT,CAISERGGAGELFF
-,TRBV28,TRBJ1-3,-,TGTGCCAGCAGTTTCCCTCTCCAGGGAAACACCATATATTTT,CASSFPLQGNTIYF
TRBD2,TRBV29-1,TRBJ2-1,-,TGCAGCGTATGGACTAGCGGGGGGGCCAACAATGAGCAGTTCTTC,CSVWTSGGANNEQFF
TRBD2,TRBV6-6,TRBJ2-1,few,TGTGCCAGCACCCGGACTAGCGGGGGCAATGAGCAGTTCTTC,CASTRTSGGNEQFF
TRBD2,TRBV27,TRBJ2-2,-,TGTGCCAGCAGTCCGCAGTCCCTAGCGGCCGGGGAGCTGTTTTTT,CASSPQSLAAGELFF
TRBD2,TRBV6-4,TRBJ2-3,-,TGTGCCAGCAGCACGGGACTAGCGGGAGCCTCCGGGGATACGCAGTATTTT,CASSTGLAGASGDTQYF
-,TRBV29-1,TRBJ1-1,-,TGCAGCGTTCGGGGATCCGGGACTGAAGCTTTCTTT,CSVRGSGTEAFF
-,TRBV19,TRBJ2-7,-,TGTGCCAGTAGTATAGTCCCCCAGGGATCCTACGAGCAGTACTTC,CASSIVPQGSYEQYF
TRBD1,TRBV29-1,TRBJ2-1,few,TGCAGCGGGGGGCAGGGGGCGGGGAATGAGCAGTTCTTC,CSGGQGAGNEQFF
-,TRBV6-1,TRBJ2-3,few,TGTGCCAGCGGGGGACTTCGCACAGATACGCAGTATTTT,CASGGLRTDTQYF
TRBD2,TRBV30,TRBJ2-1,-,TGTGCCTGGAGTCGGACTAGTTGGTATGAGCAGTTCTTC,CAWSRTSWYEQFF
-,TRBV7-3,TRBJ2-5,-,TGTGCCAGCAGCCCGGGCGGGGCGGAGACCCAGTACTTC,CASSPGGAETQYF
-,TRBV30,TRBJ1-4,-,TGTGCCTGGCAACAGGTGTTTGGGGCTAATGAAAAACTGTTTTTT,CAWQQVFGANEKLFF
TRBD2,TRBV30,TRBJ2-7,-,TGTGCCTTTGGGAGGGTATCCTACGAGCAGTACTTC,CAFGRVSYEQYF
-,TRBV19,TRBJ2-1,-,TGTGCCCTTAACCGGGGCTCCTACAATGAGCAGTTCTTC,CALNRGSYNEQFF
-,TRBV2,TRBJ2-7,few,TGTGCCAGCAGTGAAGCGCTTTGGACTTATGACGAGCAGTACTTC,CASSEALWTYDEQYF
TRBD1,TRBV6-5,TRBJ2-2,few,TGTGCCAGCAGGGGACAGCTGAACACCGGGGAGCTGTTTTTT,CASRGQLNTGELFF
TRBD1,TRBV6-1,TRBJ1-2,few,TGTGCCAGCTTTGTACAGGGGCGACCTGGCTATGGCTACACCTTC,CASFVQGRPGYGYTF
TRBD2,TRBV5-5,TRBJ2-5,-,TGTGCCAGCAGCTTACTAGCGGGAGCAATCGAGACCCAGTACTTC,CASSLLAGAIETQYF
TRBD1,TRBV30,TRBJ2-2,-,TGTGCCTGGAGTGGCCGGGGACAGGGCACCGGGGAGCTGTTTTTT,CAWSGRGQGTGELFF
-,TRBV18,TRBJ1-5,few,TGTGCCAGCTCACCGGGCAGCAATCAGCCCCAGCATTTT,CASSPGSNQPQHF
-,TRBV10-3,TRBJ2-7,few,TGTGCCATCAGTGGGAAACTAGGGTCCTACGAGCAGTACTTC,CAISGKLGSYEQYF
-,TRBV19,TRBJ2-2,-,TGTGCCACCGGAGGCACCGGGGAGCTGTTTTTT,CATGGTGELFF
-,TRBV6-9,TRBJ2-1,-,TGTGCCAGCAGTTACGGCTGGCGGAATGAGCAGTTCTTC,CASSYGWRNEQFF
TRBD1,TRBV2,TRBJ1-4,-,TGTGCCAGCAGGGGAGGACAGGGTGAAAAACTGTTTTTT,CASRGGQGEKLFF
TRBD2,TRBV10-1,TRBJ2-5,few,TGCGCCAGCAGTGAGTCGACTAGCGGGGGTCAAGAGACCCAGTACTTC,CASSESTSGGQETQYF
-,TRBV25-1,TRBJ1-1,-,TGTGCCAGCAGTGAATCATACACTGAAGCTTTCTTT,CASSESYTEAFF
-,TRBV9,TRBJ2-7,few,TGTGCCAGCAGCGTCGGGAAGTTGGGGGAGGGGGTTGACGAGCAGTACTTC,CASSVGKLGEGVDEQYF
-,TRBV27,TRBJ1-1,few,TGTGCCAGCAGTTTCGGGCAGGGTAGAGCTTTCTTT,CASSFGQGRAFF
TRBD2,TRBV28,TRBJ2-7,-,TGTGCCAGCAGTTTTAGGCCTAGCGGGATAAGCTCCTACGAGCAGTACTTC,CASSFRPSGISSYEQYF
TRBD2,TRBV7-3,TRBJ2-2,few,TGTGCCAGCAGCCCCCGGGAGGCGTCCACCGGGGAGCTGTTTTTT,CASSPREASTGELFF
TRBD2,TRBV19,TRBJ2-7,-,TGTGCCAGTAGTATCCGATCACCCGGGAGGGTGACCTACGAGCAGTACTTC,CASSIRSPGRVTYEQYF
-,TRBV5-6,TRBJ1-1,-,TGTGCCAGCAGCTATGCCGGGACACTGAACACTGAAGCTTTCTTT,CASSYAGTLNTEAFF
-,TRBV5-5,TRBJ1-4,few,TGTGCCAGCAGCTCTCCGAAGGGAGCTAATGAAAAACTGTTTTTT,CASSSPKGANEKLFF
TRBD2,TRBV30,TRBJ2-1,few,TGTGCCTGGAGTGGGACTAGCGGGAGGGCCCTAGGTGAGCAGTTCTTC,CAWSGTSGRALGEQFF
-,TRBV4-1,TRBJ2-2,few,TGCGCCAGCAGCCGGGGAGAGGGCCCCACCGGGGAGCTGTTTTTT,CASSRGEGPTGELFF
-,TRBV7-8,TRBJ2-1,-,TGTGCCAGCAGCTTAGCTAGCTTCGCGGTACATGAGCAGTTCTTC,CASSLASFAVHEQFF
TRBD1,TRBV11-3,TRBJ2-5,-,TGTGCCAGCAGCTTAAGGTCTGCAGGGGGTGGTCTGGAGACCCAGTACTTC,CASSLRSAGGGLETQYF
TRBD2,TRBV29-1,TRBJ2-5,-,TGCAGCGTTGAACTAGCGGGGACGACCCAGTACTTC,CSVELAGTTQYF
TRBD1,TRBV18,TRBJ2-4,few,TGTGCCAGCTCACCACTACAGGGGCAAAACATTCAGTACTTC,CASSPLQGQNIQYF
-,TRBV5-1,TRBJ2-3,-,TGCGCCAGTGCCAGGAGGGGCACAGATACGCAGTATTTT,CASARRGTDTQYF
-,TRBV10-2,TRBJ2-3,-,TGCGCCAGCTACCAGGTCGATACGCAGTATTTT,CASYQVDTQYF
-,TRBV20-1,TRBJ1-1,-,TGCATGGTATCGGTGGACACTGAAGCTTTCTTT,CMVSVDTEAFF
-,TRBV7-2,TRBJ2-7,-,TGTGCCAGCAGCTTAGCGGGGCACGGCGACGAGCAGTACTTC,CASSLAGHGDEQYF
-,TRBV7-3,TRBJ2-2,-,TGTGCCAGCAGCTTAAATTTAGGCGGTACCGGGGAGCTGTTTTTT,CASSLNLGGTGELFF
TRBD1,TRBV30,TRBJ1-2,-,TGTGCCTGGAGACCGGACAGGGGGCTAAACTATGGCTACACCTTC,CAWRPDRGLNYGYTF
-,TRBV6-5,TRBJ1-3,few,TGTGCCAGCACCGCTCAGGCCTCGGGAAACACCATATATTTT,CASTAQASGNTIYF
TRBD1,TRBV11-2,TRBJ2-3,-,TGTGCCAGCAGCCCGGGACAGGGGTCAGATACGCAGTATTTT,CASSPGQGSDTQYF
TRBD2,TRBV7-2,TRBJ2-3,-,TGTGCCAGCAACTCCCCGACTAGCGGGCCAGATACGCAGTATTTT,CASNSPTSGPDTQYF
TRBD2,TRBV6-5,TRBJ2-5,few,TGTGCCAGCACCCCCGGACTAGCGGAAGAGACCCAGTACTTC,CASTPGLAEETQYF